This record concerns one TCR beta chain sequence. Its specific antigen is unknown. The input lacks base qualities; no much larger clone sits a single base away. Patients with autoimmune disease history or receiving systemic immunosuppression were excluded from the trial. Peripheral blood for TCR sequencing was drawn from every dose cohort at baseline, at cycle 4 day 1 and at cycle 7 day 1. Samples were obtained from an open-label, multicenter, first-in-human phase I dose-escalation trial of ivuxolimab. Adults with locally advanced or metastatic melanoma, renal cell carcinoma, hepatocellular carcinoma or head and neck squamous cell carcinoma were enrolled in the trial. Before TCR sequencing, CD4+ T cells and CD8+ T cells were sorted from peripheral blood as separate populations. The data were obtained in a study of OX40 agonist ivuxolimab in advanced cancers. In the study overall: Ivuxolimab, which targeted the costimulatory receptor OX40 (CD134), was an agonistic, fully human IgG2 monoclonal antibody. In the dose-escalation cohort, roughly four fifths of patients were male, and the mean age was approximately 60 years, with a range of roughly 20 to 80. Intravenous ivuxolimab was administered to patients every 2 weeks at six dose levels: 0.01, 0.1, 0.3, 1.5, 3 and 10 mg/kg. The purpose of peripheral TCRbeta sequencing was to test whether ivuxolimab changed TCR sequence diversity and led to clonal T-cell expansion. The paper describes the monotherapy dose-escalation part (N ≈ 52 patients) of the phase I trial of ivuxolimab. Patients were allowed to have had prior anti-PD-1, anti-PD-L1 or anti-CTLA-4 therapy, and 40% of the dose-escalation patients had previously received checkpoint inhibitors. Partial responses were achieved by three dose-escalation patients, of whom one had hepatocellular carcinoma and two had cutaneous melanoma. Of the approximately 50 dose-escalation patients, hepatocellular carcinoma was present in approximately 20, melanoma in roughly 15, renal cell carcinoma in 9 and head and neck cancer in 9. Overall study outcomes, separate from this receptor: Partial responders in the 0.1-3.0 mg/kg groups had among the lowest normalized peripheral clonal expansion, especially among CD8+ T cells. On average, CD8+ T cells showed more expanded clones than CD4+ T cells after ivuxolimab. Low levels of normalized T-cell clonal expansion were also seen in some nonresponding patients. At doses of 0.1 to 3.0 mg/kg, clonal expansion of both CD4+ and CD8+ T cells in blood was seen between baseline and week 6. The antigen specificity of the peripheral T cells that underwent clonal expansion was not determined.

Genomic DNA was isolated from the sorted cells so that the TCRbeta CDR3 region could be sequenced. TCRbeta CDR3 regions were sequenced using the immunoSEQ Assay. In its TCRdb copy, this immuneACCESS table keeps in-frame sequences only and misses some clones. Where compared with another copy, unresolved V genes explain less than half of these, and the others have no known cause. This sample comprises tens of thousands of clones, about 87% of them detected only once. Of the sample, 0.4% to 0.65% falls within the top ten clones. Per the germline V gene, SGHTA is the CDR1 and FQGTGA is the CDR2. Between the V and J ends, shortened by 0 bases and 1 base respectively, the junction contains 10 bases. The CDR3 contains 16 residues, cysteine and phenylalanine counted. Only the CDR3 DNA stays, 48 bases, in frame from base 1.

Recombination connected TRBV7-3 to TRBJ2-1; no D segment can be confidently identified. This clonotype was obtained from an adult with an advanced solid tumor such as melanoma, head and neck, liver or kidney cancer. Sample: CD4+ or CD8+ T cells sorted from blood, taken in a trial of the OX40 agonist ivuxolimab. The CDR3 in this case is CASSLTGGFSYNEQFF. The nucleotide sequence is TGTGCCAGCAGCTTAACAGGTGGATTTTCCTACAATGAGCAGTTCTTC.